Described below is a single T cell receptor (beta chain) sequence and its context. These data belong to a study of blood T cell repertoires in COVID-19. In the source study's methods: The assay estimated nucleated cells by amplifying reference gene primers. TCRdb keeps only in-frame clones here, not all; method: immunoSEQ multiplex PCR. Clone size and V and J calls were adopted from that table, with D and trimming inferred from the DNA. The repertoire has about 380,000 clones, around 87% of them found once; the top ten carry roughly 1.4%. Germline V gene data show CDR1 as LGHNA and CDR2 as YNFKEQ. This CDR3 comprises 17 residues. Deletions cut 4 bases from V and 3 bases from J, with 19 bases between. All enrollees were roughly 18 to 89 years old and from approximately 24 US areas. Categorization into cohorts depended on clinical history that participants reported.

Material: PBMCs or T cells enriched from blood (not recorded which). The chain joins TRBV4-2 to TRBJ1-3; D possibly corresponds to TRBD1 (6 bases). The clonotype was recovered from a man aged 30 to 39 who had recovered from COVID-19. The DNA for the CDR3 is TGTGCCAGCAGCCCAACTACAGGGAGCATCGGTGGAAACACCATATATTTT. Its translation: CASSPTTGSIGGNTIYF.